This TCR beta chain came from a study of blood T cell repertoires in COVID-19. Overall study context: The cDNA or gDNA used as material had been derived from T cells, B-cell-depleted T cells, or PBMCs.

It was during active infection that Seattle patients were enrolled and then longitudinally followed. The method was immunoSEQ multiplex PCR; TCRdb's version includes in-frame clones alone and lacks a portion of them. The sample consists of more than 300,000 clones, over 75% of them appearing once. The CDR3 covers 14 residues. CDR1 SGHNT and CDR2 YENEEA come from the germline V gene. Trimming cost V 5 bases and J 5 bases; bases outside gene matches: 9. The sequenced sample was peripheral blood. This sequence originates from a woman in her twenties or thirties with COVID-19, enrolled during active disease. This chain links TRBV11-3 with TRBJ2-7; 7 bases align to TRBD1. The chain's CDR3 is CASSGWGQPDEQYF. The CDR3 nucleotides are TGTGCCAGCAGCGGGTGGGGACAGCCCGACGAGCAGTACTTC.